Below, one T cell receptor beta chain is given with its context. Its antigen is not known. The data originate from a study of Tregs in tolerant kidney transplant recipients. Germline lookup yields CDR1 MDHEN and CDR2 SYDVKM. V was trimmed by 3 bases and J by 6 bases, leaving 10 bases between them. The CDR3 extends over 13 amino acids. Before regulatory T cell sorting, thawed PBMCs rested overnight at 37°C in roughly 200 IU/ml IL-2. General study points: Validation in larger populations is needed because few patients were studied. For some patients, primers changed over time, blocking nucleotide-level comparison.

Some clones are missing from TCRdb's copy, which holds only in-frame ones; the method was immunoSEQ multiplex PCR. The top ten hold approximately 0.3% of the sample, which has around 85,000 clones, around 90% seen once. The material sequenced was Tregs from blood, taken before the transplant. This sequence originates from a human donor who received a combined kidney and bone marrow transplant. The chain combines TRBV28 with TRBJ2-3; D tentatively fits TRBD1 or TRBD2 (5 bases each). This chain's CDR3 is CASSFQGADTQYF. In DNA form, the CDR3 reads TGTGCCAGCAGTTTCCAGGGAGCGGATACGCAGTATTTT.